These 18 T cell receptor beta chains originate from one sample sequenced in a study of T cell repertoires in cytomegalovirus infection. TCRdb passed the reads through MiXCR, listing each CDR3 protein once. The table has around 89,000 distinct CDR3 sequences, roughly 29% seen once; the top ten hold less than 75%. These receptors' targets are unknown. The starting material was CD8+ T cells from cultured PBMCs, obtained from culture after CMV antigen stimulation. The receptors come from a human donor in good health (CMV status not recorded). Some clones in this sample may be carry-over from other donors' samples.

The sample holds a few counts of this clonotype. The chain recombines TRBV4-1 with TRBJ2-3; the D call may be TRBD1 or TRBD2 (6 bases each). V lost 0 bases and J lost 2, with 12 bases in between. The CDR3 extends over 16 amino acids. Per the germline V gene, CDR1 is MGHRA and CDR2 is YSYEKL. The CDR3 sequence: CASSQDSGAYTDTQYF. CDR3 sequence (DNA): TGCGCCAGCAGCCAAGATTCGGGGGCCTACACAGATACGCAGTATTTT.

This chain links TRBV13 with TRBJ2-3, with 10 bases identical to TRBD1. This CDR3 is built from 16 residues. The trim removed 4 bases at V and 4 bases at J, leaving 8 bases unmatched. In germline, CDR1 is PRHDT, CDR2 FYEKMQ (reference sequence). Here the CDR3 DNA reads TGTGCCAGCAGCTGGAACCGGGACAGGGGATCAGATACGCAGTATTTT. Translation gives CASSWNRDRGSDTQYF.

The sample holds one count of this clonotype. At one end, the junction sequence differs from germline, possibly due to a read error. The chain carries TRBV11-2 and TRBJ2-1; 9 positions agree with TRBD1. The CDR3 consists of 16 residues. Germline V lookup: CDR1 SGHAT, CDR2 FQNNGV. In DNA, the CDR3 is TGTGTCAGCAGCCAAACAGGGACAGGGATCTTCAATGAGCAGTTCTTC. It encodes CVSSQTGTGIFNEQFF. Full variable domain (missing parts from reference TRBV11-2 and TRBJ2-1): EAGVAQSPRYKIIEKRQSVAFWCNPISGHATLYWYQQILGQGPKLLIQFQNNGVVDDSQLPKDRFSAERLKGVDSTLKIQPAKLEDSAVYLCVSSQTGTGIFNEQFFGPGTRLTVL.

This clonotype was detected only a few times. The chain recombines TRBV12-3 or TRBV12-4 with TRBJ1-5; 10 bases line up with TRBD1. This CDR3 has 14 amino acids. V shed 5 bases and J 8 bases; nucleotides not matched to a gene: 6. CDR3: CASSETGGKEPQHF. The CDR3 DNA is TGTGCCAGCAGTGAGACAGGGGGCAAGGAGCCCCAGCATTTT.

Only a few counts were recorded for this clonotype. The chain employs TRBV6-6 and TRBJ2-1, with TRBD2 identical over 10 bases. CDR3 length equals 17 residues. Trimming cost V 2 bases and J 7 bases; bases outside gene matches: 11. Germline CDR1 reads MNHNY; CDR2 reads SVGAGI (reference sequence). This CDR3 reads CASSYGKAGGPANEQFF. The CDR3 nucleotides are TGTGCCAGCAGTTACGGAAAAGCGGGGGGGCCGGCAAATGAGCAGTTCTTC.

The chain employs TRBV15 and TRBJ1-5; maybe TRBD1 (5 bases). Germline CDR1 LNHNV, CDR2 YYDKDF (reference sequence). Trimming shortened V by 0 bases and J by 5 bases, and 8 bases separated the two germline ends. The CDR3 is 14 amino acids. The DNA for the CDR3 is TGTGCCACCAGCAGAGAGGACAACCATCAGCCCCAGCATTTT. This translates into CATSREDNHQPQHF. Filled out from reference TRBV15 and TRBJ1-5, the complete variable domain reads DAMVIQNPRYQVTQFGKPVTLSCSQTLNHNVMYWYQQKSSQAPKLLFHYYDKDFNNEADTPDNFQSRRPNTSFCFLDIRSPGLGDTAMYLCATSREDNHQPQHFGDGTRLSIL.

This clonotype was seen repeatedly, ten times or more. The CDR3, as DNA: TGCAGCGCCCGCTTGGGGGGTGGGACGAACACTGAAGCTTTCTTT. Translation: CSARLGGGTNTEAFF. This chain joins TRBV29-1 and TRBJ1-1; D is perhaps TRBD1 (5 bases). The CDR3 has 15 residues. CDR1 is SQVTM, CDR2 ANQGSEA, per germline. V lost 7 bases and J 1 base, leaving 19 bases between the germline ends. The variable domain in full, completed from reference TRBV29-1 and TRBJ1-1, reads SAVISQKPSRDICQRGTSLTIQCQVDSQVTMMFWYRQQPGQSLTLIATANQGSEATYESGFVIDKFPISRPNLTFSTLTVSNMSPEDSSIYLCSARLGGGTNTEAFFGQGTRLTVV.

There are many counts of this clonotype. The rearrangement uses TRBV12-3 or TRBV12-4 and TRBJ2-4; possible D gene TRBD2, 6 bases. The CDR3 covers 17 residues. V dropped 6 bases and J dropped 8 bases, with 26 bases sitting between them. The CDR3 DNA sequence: TGTGCCAGCAGATCCCTCTCGTCGGGGGTCGATAGGGACATTCAGTACTTC. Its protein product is CASRSLSSGVDRDIQYF.

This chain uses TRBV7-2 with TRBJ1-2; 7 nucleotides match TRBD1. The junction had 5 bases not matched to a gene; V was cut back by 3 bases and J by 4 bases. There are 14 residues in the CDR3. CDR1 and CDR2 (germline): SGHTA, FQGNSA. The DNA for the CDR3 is TGTGCCAGCAGCTTTACTACAGGGGTCTATGGCTACACCTTC. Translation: CASSFTTGVYGYTF. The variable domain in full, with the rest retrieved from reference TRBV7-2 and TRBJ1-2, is GAGVSQSPSNKVTEKGKDVELRCDPISGHTALYWYRQSLGQGLEFLIYFQGNSAPDKSGLPSDRFSAERTGGSVSTLTIQRTQQEDSAVYLCASSFTTGVYGYTFGSGTRLTVV.

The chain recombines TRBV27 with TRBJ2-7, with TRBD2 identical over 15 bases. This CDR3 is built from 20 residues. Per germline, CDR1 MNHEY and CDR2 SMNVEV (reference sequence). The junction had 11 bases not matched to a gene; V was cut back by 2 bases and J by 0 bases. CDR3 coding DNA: TGTGCCAGCAGTTTAGTCCCCCCGGGACTAGCGGGGGGACTCTCCTACGAGCAGTACTTC. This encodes CASSLVPPGLAGGLSYEQYF.

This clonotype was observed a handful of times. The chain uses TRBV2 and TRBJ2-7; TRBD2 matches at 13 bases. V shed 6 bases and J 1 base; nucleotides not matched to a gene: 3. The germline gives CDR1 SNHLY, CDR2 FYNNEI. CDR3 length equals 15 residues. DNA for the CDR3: TGTGCCAGCAGGGTGACTAGCGGGGGGTCCTACGAGCAGTACTTC. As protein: CASRVTSGGSYEQYF.

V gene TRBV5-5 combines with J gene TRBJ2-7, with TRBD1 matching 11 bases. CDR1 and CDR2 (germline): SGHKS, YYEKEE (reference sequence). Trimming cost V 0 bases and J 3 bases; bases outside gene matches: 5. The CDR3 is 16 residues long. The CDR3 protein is CASSLGTGGAGYEQYF. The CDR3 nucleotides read TGTGCCAGCAGCTTGGGGACAGGGGGCGCGGGCTACGAGCAGTACTTC.

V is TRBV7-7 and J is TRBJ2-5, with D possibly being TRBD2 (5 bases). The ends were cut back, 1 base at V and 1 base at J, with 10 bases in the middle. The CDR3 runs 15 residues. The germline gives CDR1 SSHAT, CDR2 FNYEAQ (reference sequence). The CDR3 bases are TGTGCCAGCAGCTTAGGGCGGGCGCCCCAAGAGACCCAGTACTTC. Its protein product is CASSLGRAPQETQYF.

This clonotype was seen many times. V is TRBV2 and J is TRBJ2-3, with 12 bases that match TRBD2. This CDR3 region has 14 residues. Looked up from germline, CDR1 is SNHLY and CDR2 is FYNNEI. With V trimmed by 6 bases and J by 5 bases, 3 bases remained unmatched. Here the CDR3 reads CASSRTSGVDTQYF. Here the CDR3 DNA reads TGTGCCAGCAGCCGGACTAGCGGGGTAGATACGCAGTATTTT.

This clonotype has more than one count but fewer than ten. CDR3 protein: CSVDTGGRSYNEQFF. CDR3 bases: TGCAGCGTTGATACCGGGGGCCGCTCCTACAATGAGCAGTTCTTC. This chain uses TRBV29-1 with TRBJ2-1, with D perhaps TRBD1 or TRBD2 (6 bases each). CDR3 length equals 15 residues. The V end lost 3 bases, the J end lost 0 bases, and 12 bases lay between the germline ends. CDR1 SQVTM and CDR2 ANQGSEA come from the germline V gene.

The CDR3 spells CASSIGTGATYEQYF. The CDR3 nucleotides are TGTGCCAGTAGTATAGGGACAGGGGCCACCTACGAGCAGTACTTC. The gene calls are TRBV19 and TRBJ2-7; 9 bases map to TRBD1. The CDR3 consists of 15 residues. CDR1 LNHDA and CDR2 SQIVND come from the germline V gene (reference sequence). V lost 1 base to trimming and J lost 2 bases; unmatched junction nucleotides: 3.

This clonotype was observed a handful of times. CDR3: CASSPGQGYNEKLFF. Written as DNA, the CDR3 is TGTGCCAGCAGCCCCGGACAGGGCTATAATGAAAAACTGTTTTTT. V is TRBV2 and J is TRBJ1-4; 8 positions agree with TRBD1. J lost 4 bases, V lost 6 bases, and 7 bases had no gene match. This CDR3 spans 15 amino acids. Per germline, CDR1 SNHLY and CDR2 FYNNEI.

The DNA of the CDR3 is TGTGCCAGCAGTTACGCGGGGGGGGGGCCTAGGGATGAGCAGTTCTTC. It encodes CASSYAGGGPRDEQFF. J is TRBJ2-1 and V is TRBV6-5; 9 bases agree with TRBD2. V shed 2 bases, J shed 8 bases, and the junction held 10 bases outside the gene matches. The V gene's germline CDR1 is MNHEY and CDR2 SVGAGI. The CDR3 contains 16 residues.